This T cell receptor beta chain derives from a study of Ad26.COV2.S vaccination and SARS-CoV-2 variants. Whole-study context: Donor joined the COV1001 Ad26.COV2.S trial arm.

Sequenced by immunoSEQ multiplex PCR; TCRdb stores in-frame clones only, minus some. The sample has hundreds of thousands of clones; 80% to 90% are singletons. Study results and limitations: Following vaccination, spike-specific CD8+ and CD4+ T cell responses reportedly exhibited substantial breadth.

V dropped 0 bases and J dropped 8; count of bases not matched to a gene: 0. Germline CDR1 SGHRS, CDR2 YFSETQ. The CDR3 has 13 amino acids. About this clone itself: The antigen is not known. The sample has other DNA sequences that encode this CDR3 too.

The treatment: around 19 received Ad26.COV2.S at low or high dose, single or two shots; roughly five received placebo; per-sample allocation not given. The study sampled participants on day 63 after the first vaccine or placebo injection. An 18-55-year-old adult in Boston served as donor. This chain connects TRBV5-1 to TRBJ1-2; TRBD1 matches at 11 bases. The sequence was obtained from a person between 18 and 65 years old who received the Ad26.COV2.S COVID-19 vaccine or a placebo. Here the sequenced sample was peripheral blood, taken in a trial of Ad26.COV2.S vaccine versus placebo. The CDR3 is CASSLGTGGGYTF. The CDR3 DNA reads as TGCGCCAGCAGCTTGGGGACAGGGGGCGGCTACACCTTC.